What follows is one T cell receptor (beta chain) and its context. This clonotype has a count of ten or more. Its antigen is still unknown. Base qualities were left out, and no much larger clone turns up one base away. The entry originates in a study of T cells in Graves' hyperthyroidism and ophthalmopathy (dated by TCRdb to between 2017 and 2020). Study-level background: Peripheral blood samples were taken at initial diagnosis, before any treatment was given. A discovery cohort of approximately 100 patients, about 44 with Graves' ophthalmopathy and 57 with stable Graves' hyperthyroidism, was used to find distinguishing TCR V-J signatures. Prospective prediction of ophthalmopathy was tested in an independent validation cohort of fewer than 20 hyperthyroidism patients and roughly 16 patients who later progressed to ophthalmopathy. The 100 discovery patients were divided at random into training and test sets in a 7:3 ratio. In several Graves' hyperthyroidism patients, the study also compared T-cell repertoires from thyroid tissue with T-cell repertoires from blood. After blood sampling, hyperthyroidism patients were treated with methimazole at a starting dose of 30 mg daily, and ophthalmopathy patients were treated with high-dose intravenous methylprednisolone. The paper reports TCR Vbeta CDR3 sequencing of some 140 peripheral blood samples: some 44 ophthalmopathy, approximately 74 hyperthyroidism and around 17 progressor patients.

Study-level results and caveats: A 13 V-J signature model separated ophthalmopathy from stable hyperthyroidism, with roughly 88% sensitivity and about 81% specificity in cross-validation and 80%/75% in testing. In validation, the model predicted progression to ophthalmopathy with approximately 70% sensitivity and approximately 72% specificity, a median of roughly seven months before onset. Blood samples also contained most of the expanded thyroid clonotypes (frequency above 0.001), which suggests that blood repertoires may reflect thyroid immune responses. Sample size was not statistically predetermined, and blinding of investigators to group allocation was not performed.

The CDR3, from cysteine to phenylalanine, totals 18 residues. Kept here is only the CDR3 DNA, which spans 54 bases and is read in frame from base 1. Between the V and J ends, shortened by 3 bases and 7 bases respectively, the junction contains 24 bases. CDR1 and CDR2 are read off the germline V gene as MDHEN and SYDVKM. Amplification of TCR beta CDR3 regions was carried out from RNA transcripts. For the first round of RT-PCR on the TCR CDR3, the HTBI primer set was used together with the Qiagen OneStep RT-PCR kit. A second multiplex PCR round built the libraries, followed by size selection and purification. The libraries were sequenced on an Illumina HiSeq2000 using paired-end 100 bp reads. As for the authors' bioinformatics: SOAPnuke was used to process the raw data, removing reads that contained adapters or uncalled bases, had a mean Phred below 15, or lacked an exact match to the constant primer or identifier. COPE v1.2.5 was used to merge high-quality paired reads, and clonotypes were defined as unique nucleotide sequences. MiTCR v1.1 was used to align the clonotypes against IMGT TRBV, TRBD and TRBJ reference segments. Only V-J combinations with frequency above 0.0001, covering 99.2% of repertoires, were analysed. A TCS score was defined as the ratio between F50 (clonal expansion) and ExV (chaos), using BLOSUM62-based TCRdist between CDR3 peptides within each V-J. Welch's t-statistics and random forest reduced 500 to 650 V-J features to 10 to 15, which were used in a naive Bayes classifier (R e1071). The public reads were reprocessed in TCRdb via fastp at Q25 and MiXCR, keeping in-frame beta chains. All rows with the same CDR3 protein become a single entry with the most common DNA and genes. The V and J calls follow TCRdb's processing rather than the paper's. The sample records hundreds of thousands of distinct CDR3 sequences, 13% to 15% of which are singletons. Together, the top ten hold around 12% of the sample.

Ophthalmopathy patients had moderately to severely active disease, Clinical Activity Score of at least 3, NOSPECS grade of at least 4, and duration under 3 months. The study excluded patients with uncontrolled infections, other autoimmune diseases, pregnancy or lactation. Diagnoses were based on clinical symptoms, serum thyroxine and TRAb, thyroid ultrasound and orbital computed tomography. Ficoll-Paque density gradient centrifugation was used to isolate PBMCs from approximately 10 ml of fresh peripheral blood. Total RNA was extracted using Trizol reagent, and RNA quality was assessed on an Agilent 2100 Bioanalyzer.

This receptor chain uses TRBV28 and TRBJ1-4; the D gene is possibly TRBD1, with 5 bases matching. Material for sequencing was blood. The sequence derives from a woman aged 50 to 65 with Graves' ophthalmopathy. The CDR3 sequence is CASSFILLQGSGSEKLFF. The base sequence is TGTGCCAGCAGTTTCATTCTCCTCCAGGGCAGCGGGTCTGAAAAACTGTTTTTT.